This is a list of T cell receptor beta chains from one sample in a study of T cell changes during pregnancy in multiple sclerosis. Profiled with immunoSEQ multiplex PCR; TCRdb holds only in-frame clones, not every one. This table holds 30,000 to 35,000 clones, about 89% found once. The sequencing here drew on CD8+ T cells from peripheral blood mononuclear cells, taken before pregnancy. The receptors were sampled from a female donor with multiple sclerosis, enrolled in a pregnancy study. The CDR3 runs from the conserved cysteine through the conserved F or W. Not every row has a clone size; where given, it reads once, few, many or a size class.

CASSQEGVYGYTF | . | TRBV4-2 | 13 | TRBJ1-2
CASSFDIPNYGYTF | . | TRBV28 | 14 | TRBJ1-2
CASSVGGLAGAYEQYF | . | TRBV9 | 16 | TRBJ2-7
CASSQDQDSNNEQFF | . | TRBV4-3 | 15 | TRBJ2-1
CSARDREGTEAFF | . | TRBV29-1 | 13 | TRBJ1-1
CASQGREQYF | . | TRBV25-1 | 10 | .
CAYSDPDRGVEAFF | few | TRBV30 | 14 | TRBJ1-1
CASSSTGVFNEQFF | . | TRBV5-6 | 14 | TRBJ2-1
CASSLGLAVSTDTQYF | . | TRBV5-6 | 16 | TRBJ2-3
CASSLHGDRYNSPLHF | once | TRBV7-2 | 16 | TRBJ1-6
CASSPVGGARSYNSPLHF | . | TRBV13 | 18 | TRBJ1-6
CASSPGPSFNYGYTF | . | TRBV4-1 | 15 | TRBJ1-2